The sample holds a few counts of the clone carrying this T cell receptor beta chain. It was with a sample-barcoded 5' primer and a J-beta primer mix that a second PCR of about 7 to 12 cycles was run. From the 5' RACE reads, TCRdb called clonotypes with MiXCR, one entry per CDR3 protein. The table lists about 1,600,000 distinct CDR3 sequences, roughly 40% of them singletons. This CDR3 has 15 residues. Germline CDR1 and CDR2: SNHLY and FYNNEI. Trimming took off 8 bases at V and 2 bases at J, with 17 bases between the two ends. The sample is drawn from a study of blood T cells in healthy people across ages.

The material sequenced was blood. The clonotype originates from a woman aged 18-29 years in good health. This sequence joins TRBV2 and TRBJ2-3, with D possibly TRBD2 on 6 matching bases. This chain's CDR3 is CASGHWDSVTDTQYF. The DNA of the CDR3 is TGTGCCAGCGGGCACTGGGACTCCGTCACAGATACGCAGTATTTT. Full variable domain (remainder filled in from reference TRBV2 and TRBJ2-3): EPEVTQTPSHQVTQMGQEVILRCVPISNHLYFYWYRQILGQKVEFLVSFYNNEISEKSEIFDDQFSVERPDGSNFTLKIRSTKLEDSAMYFCASGHWDSVTDTQYFGPGTRLTVL.